Below are 31 T cell receptor beta chains sequenced from a single sample in a study of OX40 agonist ivuxolimab in advanced cancers. TCRdb's table, derived via immunoSEQ multiplex PCR, lists solely in-frame clones and lacks some. The data show more than 80,000 clones, around nine tenths seen once. The material sequenced was CD4+ or CD8+ T cells sorted from blood, taken in a trial of the OX40 agonist ivuxolimab. Receptors originate from an adult with an advanced solid tumor such as melanoma, head and neck, liver or kidney cancer.

The chain carries TRBV2 and TRBJ2-5, with 11 bases identical to TRBD2. CDR3 length: 15 amino acids. The trim removed 3 bases at V and 5 bases at J, leaving 5 bases unmatched. From germline, CDR1 is SNHLY and CDR2 FYNNEI. CDR3 residues: CASSERLAGWETQYF. CDR3 nucleotides: TGTGCCAGCAGTGAGCGACTAGCGGGATGGGAGACCCAGTACTTC.

This sequence joins TRBV7-3 and TRBJ2-3, with 7 bases fitting TRBD2. The CDR3 consists of 17 residues. Germline lookup yields CDR1 SGHTA and CDR2 FQGTGA. J lost 3 bases, V lost 2 bases, and 11 bases had no gene match. The CDR3 coding sequence is TGTGCCAGCAGCTTATGGGCTAGCGGCGAAGCAACAGATACGCAGTATTTT. Its protein product is CASSLWASGEATDTQYF. Complete variable domain (other parts from reference TRBV7-3 and TRBJ2-3): GAGVSQTPSNKVTEKGKYVELRCDPISGHTALYWYRQSLGQGPEFLIYFQGTGAADDSGLPNDRFFAVRPEGSVSTLKIQRTERGDSAVYLCASSLWASGEATDTQYFGPGTRLTVL.

The chain employs TRBV7-9 and TRBJ2-5; a weak D match, TRBD1 (6 bases). The CDR3 spans 15 residues. Germline-derived CDR1 and CDR2 are SEHNR and FQNEAQ (reference sequence). Trimming pared 2 bases from V and 2 bases from J, leaving 12 bases between. CDR3 residues: CASSLRTQGQETQYF. DNA of the CDR3: TGTGCCAGCAGCTTAAGGACACAGGGTCAAGAGACCCAGTACTTC.

Of note for this clone: The same CDR3 also results from other DNA sequences found in this sample. V gene TRBV30 combines with J gene TRBJ1-1; 7 bases align to TRBD1. The CDR3 is made up of 13 amino acids. Germline CDR1 GTSNPN, CDR2 SVGIG (reference sequence). Trimming cost V 3 bases and J 2 bases; bases outside gene matches: 3. The CDR3 protein is CAWRTGPNTEAFF. In nucleotides, the CDR3 is TGTGCCTGGAGGACAGGGCCTAACACTGAAGCTTTCTTT.

The V and J genes are TRBV19 and TRBJ1-5; 7 positions agree with TRBD1. The CDR3 is 15 amino acids. The germline V gene has CDR1 LNHDA and CDR2 SQIVND (reference sequence). V lost 2 bases and J lost 3; bases outside the gene matches: 4. CDR3 sequence (DNA): TGTGCCAGTAGTATAAGGGGGCCTTTCAATCAGCCCCAGCATTTT. This translates into CASSIRGPFNQPQHF.

V usage is TRBV29-1 and J usage is TRBJ1-2, with TRBD1 matching 7 bases. Germline V lookup: CDR1 SQVTM, CDR2 ANQGSEA. CDR3 size: 11 residues. Trimming cost V 7 bases and J 8 bases; bases outside gene matches: 7. The CDR3 loop reads CSGSTGNGYTF. Written as DNA, the CDR3 is TGCAGCGGCTCGACAGGGAACGGCTACACCTTC.

This clone was observed a handful of times. V is TRBV11-2 and J is TRBJ1-1; no reliable D call. Trimming pared 3 bases from V and 2 bases from J, leaving 4 bases between. The CDR3 has 12 amino acids. In germline, CDR1 is SGHAT, CDR2 FQNNGV. This CDR3 reads CASSFSNTEAFF. The CDR3 region has the DNA TGTGCCAGCAGCTTCTCTAACACTGAAGCTTTCTTT. Full variable domain (outside the CDR3, taken from reference TRBV11-2 and TRBJ1-1): EAGVAQSPRYKIIEKRQSVAFWCNPISGHATLYWYQQILGQGPKLLIQFQNNGVVDDSQLPKDRFSAERLKGVDSTLKIQPAKLEDSAVYLCASSFSNTEAFFGQGTRLTVV.

The chain is built from TRBV14 and TRBJ2-2; D gene uncertain. Per germline, CDR1 SGHDN and CDR2 FVKESK. This CDR3 region has 14 residues. V lost 5 bases, J lost 6 bases, and 13 bases lay in between. CDR3 region: CASSSVGPPGELFF. The CDR3, as DNA: TGTGCCAGCAGCTCAGTCGGCCCCCCCGGGGAGCTGTTTTTT.

The genes are TRBV9 and TRBJ2-7; TRBD2 might be the D (5 bases). There are 17 residues in the CDR3. CDR1 is SGDLS, CDR2 YYNGEE, per germline. The V end lost 7 bases, the J end lost 0 bases, and 23 bases lay between the germline ends. CDR3 residues: CASLTRQGLALSYEQYF. In DNA form, the CDR3 reads TGTGCCAGCCTTACCCGTCAAGGGCTAGCTCTCTCCTACGAGCAGTACTTC. The full variable domain, completed using reference TRBV9 and TRBJ2-7, is DSGVTQTPKHLITATGQRVTLRCSPRSGDLSVYWYQQSLDQGLQFLIQYYNGEERAKGNILERFSAQQFPDLHSELNLSSLELGDSALYFCASLTRQGLALSYEQYFGPGTRLTVT.

The V call is TRBV11-2, the J call TRBJ1-2; 7 positions agree with TRBD1. The germline CDR1 and CDR2 sequences are SGHAT and FQNNGV. The CDR3 is made up of 16 amino acids. V lost 3 bases to trimming and J lost 0 bases; unmatched junction nucleotides: 7. The CDR3 protein is CASSLETGTANYGYTF. As DNA, the CDR3 is TGTGCCAGCAGCTTGGAGACAGGGACCGCTAACTATGGCTACACCTTC.

This chain connects TRBV7-8 to TRBJ2-2; D remains unclear. CDR1 is SGHVS, CDR2 FQNEAQ, per germline. Deletions cut 0 bases from V and 2 bases from J, with 10 bases between. The CDR3 runs to 16 residues. The CDR3 sequence: CASSLASGSNTGELFF. The CDR3 coding sequence is TGTGCCAGCAGCTTAGCCTCCGGGTCCAACACCGGGGAGCTGTTTTTT.

The V and J genes are TRBV5-1 and TRBJ1-5, with a possible D match to TRBD1 (6 bases). With 4 bases removed from V and 4 bases from J, the gap between germline ends came to 12 bases. Per germline, CDR1 SGHRS and CDR2 YFSETQ. The CDR3 totals 14 residues. This chain's CDR3 is CASSQDSSNQPQHF. In DNA form, the CDR3 reads TGCGCCAGCAGCCAGGACAGTAGTAATCAGCCCCAGCATTTT.

This chain joins TRBV5-1 and TRBJ1-3, with 9 bases aligning to TRBD1. Trimming at V came to 1 base and at J to 2 bases, leaving 1 base not matched to a gene. This CDR3 is 15 amino acids long. Germline CDR1 reads SGHRS; CDR2 reads YFSETQ. The CDR3 DNA reads TGCGCCAGCAGCTTGAGGACAGGGGCTGGAAACACCATATATTTT. Translated, it gives CASSLRTGAGNTIYF.

The rearrangement uses TRBV9 and TRBJ2-2; no clear D gene. The CDR3 spans 14 residues. Trimming left V 3 bases short and J 4 bases short, with 10 bases between. The V gene's germline CDR1 is SGDLS and CDR2 YYNGEE. In DNA form, the CDR3 reads TGTGCCAGCAGCGCCATGCACTCCACCGGGGAGCTGTTTTTT. This translates into CASSAMHSTGELFF.

This sequence joins TRBV10-2 and TRBJ2-2; no clear D. CDR3 size: 16 residues. The germline V gene encodes CDR1 WSHSY and CDR2 SAAADI. V lost 2 bases, J lost 1 base, and 11 bases lay in between. CDR3 coding DNA: TGCGCCAGCAGTGAGCCCAGGCCTATGAACACCGGGGAGCTGTTTTTT. As protein: CASSEPRPMNTGELFF.

The rearrangement uses TRBV7-7 and TRBJ2-5; D is uncertain. The germline V gene encodes CDR1 SSHAT and CDR2 FNYEAQ (reference sequence). The length of the CDR3 is 14 residues. V was shortened by 5 bases and J by 0 bases, with 10 bases between the two germline ends. The CDR3 reads CASSQTGYQETQYF. The CDR3 coding sequence is TGTGCCAGCAGCCAAACCGGGTACCAAGAGACCCAGTACTTC.

J is TRBJ2-1 and V is TRBV2; D is perhaps TRBD2 (6 bases). V gave up 0 bases and J gave up 6 bases, with 9 bases separating them. The germline V gene has CDR1 SNHLY and CDR2 FYNNEI. The CDR3 is made up of 14 amino acids. The CDR3 region is CASSEAGGGNEQFF. CDR3 coding DNA: TGTGCCAGCAGTGAAGCGGGAGGTGGCAATGAGCAGTTCTTC.

This clone was recorded only once. The genes are TRBV4-1 and TRBJ1-1; tentatively, D is TRBD1 (5 bases). Germline CDR1 is MGHRA and CDR2 is YSYEKL. The CDR3 sequence is 15 residues long. V was shortened by 1 base and J by 3 bases, with 12 bases between the two germline ends. The CDR3 reads CASSQGQLTDTEAFF. The DNA for the CDR3 is TGCGCCAGCAGCCAAGGACAGCTGACGGACACTGAAGCTTTCTTT.

The J gene is TRBJ1-4, the V gene TRBV30; 11 bases line up with TRBD1. Per the germline V gene, CDR1 is GTSNPN and CDR2 is SVGIG (reference sequence). The CDR3 sequence is 15 residues long. Losses at the gene ends were 5 bases for V and 2 bases for J; bases not matched to a gene: 4. The CDR3 is CAWGQGAHTNEKLFF. CDR3 sequence (DNA): TGTGCCTGGGGACAGGGGGCGCATACTAATGAAAAACTGTTTTTT.

The chain carries TRBV5-1 and TRBJ2-3; TRBD2 agrees at 13 bases. The CDR3 spans 19 residues. V was pared by 4 bases and J by 0 bases, with 11 bases of the junction left unmatched. In germline, CDR1 is SGHRS, CDR2 YFSETQ. The DNA for the CDR3 is TGCGCCAGCAGCGCCCCGGGACTAGCGGGAACACCTAGCACAGATACGCAGTATTTT. It yields the protein CASSAPGLAGTPSTDTQYF.

The chain has TRBV6-5 and TRBJ1-2; TRBD1 aligns across 7 bases. V trimming: 5 bases; J trimming: 6 bases; junction bases outside the gene matches: 3. CDR3 length: 12 amino acids. Germline CDR1 is MNHEY and CDR2 is SVGAGI. In DNA form, the CDR3 reads TGTGCCAGCAGTCGACAGGGACATGGCTACACCTTC. Translation gives CASSRQGHGYTF.

CDR3 sequence (DNA): TGTGCCAGCAGCCCCGGGACTAGCAGTACAGATACGCAGTATTTT. Residues: CASSPGTSSTDTQYF. The V and J genes are TRBV7-2 and TRBJ2-3; 9 positions agree with TRBD2. Germline values: CDR1 SGHTA, CDR2 FQGNSA. This CDR3 has 15 amino acids. Trimming took 5 bases from V and 3 from J; bases not matched to a gene: 6.

The gene calls are TRBV5-4 and TRBJ2-5; a weak D match, TRBD1 (6 bases). The CDR3 spans 15 residues. The ends were cut back, 0 bases at V and 5 bases at J, with 14 bases in the middle. Germline V gene lookup returns CDR1 SGHNT and CDR2 YYREEE (reference sequence). The CDR3 DNA is TGTGCCAGCAGCTTGGCCACAGGGATTGGGGAGACCCAGTACTTC. Translating gives CASSLATGIGETQYF.

The chain combines TRBV6-5 with TRBJ1-1; D remains ambiguous. The CDR3 runs to 14 residues. V dropped 7 bases and J dropped 4 bases, with 16 bases sitting between them. Germline V CDR1 and CDR2: MNHEY, SVGAGI. CDR3 in amino acids: CASKTVSGPTEAFF. The CDR3 nucleotides read TGTGCCAGCAAAACAGTCTCTGGGCCCACTGAAGCTTTCTTT.

The rearrangement links TRBV15 to TRBJ1-4; the match to TRBD1 covers 7 bases. CDR3 length: 15 amino acids. V shed 1 base, J shed 8 bases, and the junction held 7 bases outside the gene matches. Germline V lookup: CDR1 LNHNV, CDR2 YYDKDF (reference sequence). The CDR3 loop reads CATSRGPTGFEKLFF. The CDR3 bases are TGTGCCACCAGCAGAGGGCCGACAGGGTTCGAAAAACTGTTTTTT.

The chain carries TRBV5-4 and TRBJ1-2, with 7 bases identical to TRBD1. This CDR3 region has 14 residues. CDR1 SGHNT and CDR2 YYREEE come from the germline V gene (reference sequence). V lost 2 bases to trimming and J lost 3 bases; unmatched junction nucleotides: 4. Here the CDR3 DNA reads TGTGCCAGCAGCTTCGGACAGGACTACTATGGCTACACCTTC. Translation gives CASSFGQDYYGYTF.

The chain uses TRBV11-3 and TRBJ1-2; 7 bases fit TRBD1. CDR1 is SGHNT, CDR2 YENEEA, per germline. V gave up 5 bases and J gave up 4 bases; unmatched junction bases: 4. The CDR3 is 13 amino acids. For the CDR3, the DNA is TGTGCCAGCAGCCCGGGACAGTTCTATGGCTACACCTTC. Protein product: CASSPGQFYGYTF.

This clone was seen more than once but under ten times. The genes are TRBV2 and TRBJ1-5, with D hard to call. The V end lost 6 bases, the J end lost 3 bases, and 9 bases lay between the germline ends. Germline V gene sequence: CDR1 SNHLY, CDR2 FYNNEI. CDR3 length: 13 amino acids. CDR3: CASRGRSNQPQHF. The CDR3 DNA reads as TGTGCCAGCAGGGGCAGGTCCAATCAGCCCCAGCATTTT.

The rearrangement links TRBV6-1 to TRBJ1-2, with TRBD1 as a possible D gene (5 bases). Germline loops: CDR1 MNHNS, CDR2 SASEGT. The length of the CDR3 is 14 residues. Trimming shortened V by 6 bases and J by 4 bases, and 15 bases separated the two germline ends. The CDR3 DNA is TGTGCCAGCAGACAAAGTGGGGCGACCTATGGCTACACCTTC. This gives the protein CASRQSGATYGYTF.

In this sample, this clone turned up once. CDR3 sequence: CASGSGVINEQFF. DNA for the CDR3: TGTGCCAGCGGGAGCGGGGTTATTAATGAGCAGTTCTTC. The chain recombines TRBV2 with TRBJ2-1; 7 bases map to TRBD2. This CDR3 spans 13 amino acids. J gave up 7 bases and V 8 bases, and 8 bases lay outside the gene matches. Germline CDR1 and CDR2: SNHLY and FYNNEI.

The chain combines TRBV5-1 with TRBJ2-3, with no clear D. CDR1 and CDR2 from the germline V gene are SGHRS and YFSETQ. There are 14 residues in the CDR3. V lost 7 bases and J 3 bases, leaving 15 bases between the germline ends. The DNA of the CDR3 is TGCGCCAGCGCAGTTGGGCTTGGGACAGATACGCAGTATTTT. It specifies CASAVGLGTDTQYF.